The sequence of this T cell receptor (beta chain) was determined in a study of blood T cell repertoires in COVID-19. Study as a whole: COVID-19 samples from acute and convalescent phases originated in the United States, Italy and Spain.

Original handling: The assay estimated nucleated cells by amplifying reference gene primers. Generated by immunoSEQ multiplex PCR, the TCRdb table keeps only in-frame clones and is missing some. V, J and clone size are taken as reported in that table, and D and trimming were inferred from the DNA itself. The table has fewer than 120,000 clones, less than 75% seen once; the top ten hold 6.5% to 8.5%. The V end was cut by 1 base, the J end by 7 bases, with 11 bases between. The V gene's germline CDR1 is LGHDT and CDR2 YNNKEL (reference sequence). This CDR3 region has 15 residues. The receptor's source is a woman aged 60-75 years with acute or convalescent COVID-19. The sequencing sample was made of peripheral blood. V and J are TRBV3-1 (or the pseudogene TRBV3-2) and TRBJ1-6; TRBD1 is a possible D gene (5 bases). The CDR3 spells CASSQGGAGNSPLHF. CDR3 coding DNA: TGTGCCAGCAGCCAAGGGGGCGCTGGGAATTCACCCCTCCACTTT.